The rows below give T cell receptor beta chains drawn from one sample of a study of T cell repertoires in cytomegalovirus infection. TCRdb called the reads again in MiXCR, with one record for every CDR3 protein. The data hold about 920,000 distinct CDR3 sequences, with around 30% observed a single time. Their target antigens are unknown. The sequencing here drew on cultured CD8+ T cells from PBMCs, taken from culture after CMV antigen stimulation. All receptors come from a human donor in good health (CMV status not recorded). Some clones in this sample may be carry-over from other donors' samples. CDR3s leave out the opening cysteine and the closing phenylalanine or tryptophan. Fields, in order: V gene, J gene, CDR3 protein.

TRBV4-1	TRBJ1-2	ASSQGQDYGYT
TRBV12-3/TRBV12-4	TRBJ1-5	AARYSNQPQH
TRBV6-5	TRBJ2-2	ASSPGLDTGELF
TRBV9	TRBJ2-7	ASSPRGGGSYEQY
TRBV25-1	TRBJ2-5	ASSEPDEETQY
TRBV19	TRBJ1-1	ASSIGDTVNTEAF
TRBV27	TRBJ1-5	ASSPGVNQPQH
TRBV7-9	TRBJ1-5	ASSPAGTGLQPQH
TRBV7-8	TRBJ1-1	ASSGRGGVGTEAF
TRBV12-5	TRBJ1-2	ASGLVIGPGHIYGYT
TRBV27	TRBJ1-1	ASSWGVGEMNTEAF
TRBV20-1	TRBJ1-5	SARDRAGQPQH
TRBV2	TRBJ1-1	ATKVEAF
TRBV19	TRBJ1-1	ASTYGPNTEAF
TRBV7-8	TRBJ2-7	ASSLGDRTYEQY
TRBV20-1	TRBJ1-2	SARDKGKSWVGYT
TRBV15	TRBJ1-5	ATSRDRGDSQPQH